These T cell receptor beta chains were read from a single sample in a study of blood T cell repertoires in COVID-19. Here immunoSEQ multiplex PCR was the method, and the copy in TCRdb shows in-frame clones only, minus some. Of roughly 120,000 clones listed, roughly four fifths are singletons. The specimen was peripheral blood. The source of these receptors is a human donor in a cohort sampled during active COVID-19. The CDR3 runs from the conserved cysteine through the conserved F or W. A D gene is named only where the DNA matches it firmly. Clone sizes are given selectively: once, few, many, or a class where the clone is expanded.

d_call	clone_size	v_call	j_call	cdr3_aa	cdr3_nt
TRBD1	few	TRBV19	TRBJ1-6	CASSTQGAIDSPLHF	TGTGCCAGTAGTACACAGGGGGCGATTGATTCACCCCTCCACTTT
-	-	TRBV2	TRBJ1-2	CASGRDSQGYTF	TGTGCCAGCGGACGGGACTCTCAGGGCTACACCTTC
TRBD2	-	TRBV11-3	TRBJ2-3	CASSYTSGDTDTQYF	TGTGCCAGCAGCTACACTAGCGGGGACACAGATACGCAGTATTTT
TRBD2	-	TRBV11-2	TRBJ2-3	CASSLWTSGGTDTQYF	TGTGCCAGCAGCCTATGGACTAGCGGGGGCACAGATACGCAGTATTTT
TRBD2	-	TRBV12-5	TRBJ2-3	CASGPRGDRTDTQYF	TGTGCTAGTGGTCCCCGGGGGGACCGCACAGATACGCAGTATTTT
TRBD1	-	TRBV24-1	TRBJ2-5	CATSDWGTAKEETQYF	TGTGCCACCAGTGATTGGGGGACAGCAAAAGAAGAGACCCAGTACTTC
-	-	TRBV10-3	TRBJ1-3	CAISSTVAGNTIYF	TGTGCCATCAGCTCGACTGTTGCCGGAAACACCATATATTTT
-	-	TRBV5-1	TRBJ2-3	CASSFRPSGGDTQYF	TGCGCCAGCAGCTTCCGGCCCTCCGGAGGAGATACGCAGTATTTT
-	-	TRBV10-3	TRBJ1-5	CAIGGSNQPQHF	TGTGCCATAGGGGGTAGCAATCAGCCCCAGCATTTT
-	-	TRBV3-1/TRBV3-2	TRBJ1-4	CASSQSPDRLFF	TGTGCCAGCAGCCAAAGCCCCGACAGACTGTTTTTT
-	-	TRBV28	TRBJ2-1	CASSFSLSSSYNEQFF	TGTGCCAGCAGTTTCTCGCTGTCTAGCTCCTACAATGAGCAGTTCTTC
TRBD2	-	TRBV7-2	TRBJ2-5	CASSKLAAQETQYF	TGTGCCAGCAGCAAACTAGCGGCCCAAGAGACCCAGTACTTC
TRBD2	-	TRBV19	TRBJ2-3	CASRSLGLAGGVDTQYF	TGTGCCAGTAGATCACTAGGACTAGCGGGGGGGGTGGATACGCAGTATTTT
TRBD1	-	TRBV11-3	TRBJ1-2	CASSLVPMSPTTGSGYTF	TGTGCCAGCAGCTTAGTCCCAATGAGCCCCACGACAGGGAGTGGCTACACCTTC
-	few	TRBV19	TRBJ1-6	CASRADSNSPLHF	TGTGCCAGTAGAGCGGACAGTAATTCACCCCTCCACTTT
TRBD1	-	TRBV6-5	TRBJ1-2	CASKGQGGYGYTF	TGTGCCAGCAAGGGACAGGGAGGATATGGCTACACCTTC
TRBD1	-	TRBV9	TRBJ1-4	CASSVAGGQAEKLFF	TGTGCCAGCAGCGTAGCAGGGGGACAGGCTGAAAAACTGTTTTTT
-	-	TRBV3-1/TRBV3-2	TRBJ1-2	CASSQGGSGIGGYTF	TGTGCCAGCAGCCAAGGCGGGTCGGGGATCGGTGGCTACACCTTC
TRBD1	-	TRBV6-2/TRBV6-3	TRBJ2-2	CASSWSRGQPNTGELFF	TGTGCCAGCAGTTGGTCCAGGGGACAGCCGAACACCGGGGAGCTGTTTTTT
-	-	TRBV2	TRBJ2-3	CASRPDYSSTDTQYF	TGTGCCAGCAGACCCGACTACTCTAGCACAGATACGCAGTATTTT
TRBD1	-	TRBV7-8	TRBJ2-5	CASSFGTGRVLGQETQYF	TGTGCCAGCAGCTTCGGGACAGGGAGGGTTTTAGGACAAGAGACCCAGTACTTC
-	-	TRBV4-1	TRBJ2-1	CASSQEGSGESLYNEQFF	TGCGCCAGCAGCCAAGAAGGCAGCGGCGAATCCTTATACAATGAGCAGTTCTTC
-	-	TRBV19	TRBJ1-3	CASSIYSGTLGNTIYF	TGTGCCAGTAGTATTTATTCCGGGACACTTGGAAACACCATATATTTT
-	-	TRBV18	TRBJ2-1	CASSRGVPYNEQFF	TGTGCCAGCTCCCGCGGGGTCCCCTACAATGAGCAGTTCTTC
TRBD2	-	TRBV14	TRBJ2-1	CASSPVAGEQFF	TGTGCCAGCAGCCCTGTAGCGGGTGAGCAGTTCTTC
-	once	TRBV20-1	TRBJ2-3	CSASGGLGAPNTQYF	TGCAGTGCTAGTGGAGGCTTGGGGGCCCCCAATACGCAGTATTTT
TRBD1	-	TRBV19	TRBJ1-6	CASSSDRGGSPLHF	TGTGCCAGTAGTTCTGACAGGGGAGGTTCACCCCTCCACTTT
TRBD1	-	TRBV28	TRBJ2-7	CASSPGQTYEQYF	TGTGCCAGCAGTCCGGGACAGACCTACGAGCAGTACTTC
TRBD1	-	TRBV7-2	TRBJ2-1	CASRTESSGGYEQFF	TGTGCCAGCAGAACAGAAAGTTCAGGGGGCTATGAGCAGTTCTTC
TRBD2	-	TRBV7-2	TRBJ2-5	CATLRGGSKTQYF	TGTGCCACCCTTCGGGGGGGAAGCAAGACCCAGTACTTC
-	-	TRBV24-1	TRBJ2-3	CATAGVTDTQYF	TGTGCCACCGCAGGGGTCACAGATACGCAGTATTTT
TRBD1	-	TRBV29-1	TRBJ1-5	CSARTGAGGNQPQHF	TGCAGCGCAAGGACAGGGGCCGGAGGCAATCAGCCCCAGCATTTT
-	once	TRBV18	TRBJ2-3	CASSPGTGHDTQYF	TGTGCCAGCTCGCCCGGGACTGGGCACGATACGCAGTATTTT
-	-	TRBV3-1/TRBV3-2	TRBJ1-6	CASSQDVVSSYNSPLHF	TGTGCCAGCAGCCAAGATGTCGTTAGCTCCTATAATTCACCCCTCCACTTT
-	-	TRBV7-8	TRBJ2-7	CASSQAGVEYF	TGTGCCAGCAGCCAGGCAGGCGTGGAGTACTTC
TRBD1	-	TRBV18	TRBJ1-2	CASSLRQGRDDGYTF	TGTGCCAGCTCACTACGACAGGGTAGAGATGATGGCTACACCTTC
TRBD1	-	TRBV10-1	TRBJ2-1	CASSEFGTGPPYNEQFF	TGCGCCAGCAGTGAGTTCGGGACAGGGCCCCCCTACAATGAGCAGTTCTTC
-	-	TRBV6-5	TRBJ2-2	CASSYEAGESTGELFF	TGTGCCAGCAGTTACGAGGCAGGGGAGAGCACCGGGGAGCTGTTTTTT
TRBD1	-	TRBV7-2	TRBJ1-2	CASSLAVTGDYGYTF	TGTGCCAGCAGCTTAGCCGTAACAGGGGACTATGGCTACACCTTC
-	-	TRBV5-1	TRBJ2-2	CASSGAYTGELFF	TGCGCCAGCAGTGGGGCGTACACCGGGGAGCTGTTTTTT
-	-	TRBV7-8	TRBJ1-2	CASSLNGAPTAGGYTF	TGTGCCAGCAGCTTAAATGGAGCTCCTACTGCTGGTGGCTACACCTTC
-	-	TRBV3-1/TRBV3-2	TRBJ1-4	CASSQNGGANEKLFF	TGTGCCAGCAGCCAAAATGGGGGGGCAAATGAAAAACTGTTTTTT
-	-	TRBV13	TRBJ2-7	CASSSETGRNEQYF	TGTGCCAGCAGCTCCGAGACAGGGAGGAACGAGCAGTACTTC
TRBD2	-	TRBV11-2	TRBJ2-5	CASSLDRSGGPPETQYF	TGTGCCAGCAGCTTAGATCGAAGCGGGGGCCCCCCAGAGACCCAGTACTTC
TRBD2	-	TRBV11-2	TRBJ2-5	CASSLGAGGTRQETQYF	TGTGCCAGCAGCTTAGGAGCGGGGGGCACTCGGCAAGAGACCCAGTACTTC
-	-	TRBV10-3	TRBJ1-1	CAIRPGGDTEAFF	TGTGCCATCAGACCAGGCGGGGACACTGAAGCTTTCTTT
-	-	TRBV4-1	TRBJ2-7	CASSQIQGEQYF	TGCGCCAGCAGCCAAATCCAGGGCGAGCAGTACTTC